Following are 10 T cell receptor beta chains from one sample sequenced in a study of identifying expanded T cells in peripheral blood. The repertoire was sequenced with immunoSEQ multiplex PCR; TCRdb's copy has only in-frame clones and lacks some. The sample records about 78,000 clones, roughly 81% being singletons. Sequencing was performed on blood. The receptor source for this set is a person aged 18-69 years in good health.

The chain joins TRBV4-3 to TRBJ2-3; TRBD2 agrees at 7 bases. Losses at the gene ends were 1 base for V and 6 bases for J; bases not matched to a gene: 7. This CDR3 is built from 15 residues. Germline CDR1 is LGHNA and CDR2 is YSLEER. The CDR3 protein is CASSQVGEGPDTQYF. As DNA, the CDR3 is TGCGCCAGCAGCCAAGTGGGGGAGGGCCCCGATACGCAGTATTTT.

The CDR3 loop is CAWSVRGIGTGEQFF. CDR3 nucleotides: TGTGCCTGGAGTGTACGCGGGATCGGAACCGGGGAGCAGTTCTTC. V usage is TRBV30 and J usage is TRBJ2-1; the D gene is possibly TRBD2 (6 bases). V was cut by 0 bases and J by 10 bases, with 19 bases left in between. The CDR3 contains 15 residues. The germline CDR1 and CDR2 sequences are GTSNPN and SVGIG (reference sequence).

V gene TRBV19 combines with J gene TRBJ1-3; 8 nucleotides line up with TRBD1. This CDR3 is built from 14 residues. Germline CDR1 LNHDA, CDR2 SQIVND (reference sequence). The V segment lost 9 bases and the J segment 4 bases; nucleotides outside the gene matches: 8. The CDR3 DNA is TGTGCCAGCGCACAGGGGGGCCCCGGAAACACCATATATTTT. It specifies CASAQGGPGNTIYF. Filled out from reference TRBV19 and TRBJ1-3, the complete variable domain reads DGGITQSPKYLFRKEGQNVTLSCEQNLNHDAMYWYRQDPGQGLRLIYYSQIVNDFQKGDIAEGYSVSREKKESFPLTVTSAQKNPTAFYLCASAQGGPGNTIYFGEGSWLTVV.

The chain combines TRBV4-1 with TRBJ2-1; 7 positions match TRBD2. Germline trimming cut 3 bases from V and 3 bases from J; bases unmatched to any gene: 5. Germline CDR1 and CDR2: MGHRA and YSYEKL. CDR3 length: 15 residues. CDR3 nucleotides: TGCGCCAGCAGCCAGGCGGGAGAAGGCTACAATGAGCAGTTCTTC. The encoded protein is CASSQAGEGYNEQFF.

The chain employs TRBV5-1 and TRBJ2-7, with 9 bases identical to TRBD1. From germline, CDR1 is SGHRS and CDR2 YFSETQ. Trimming took 3 bases from V and 4 from J; bases not matched to a gene: 5. CDR3 size: 14 residues. The CDR3: CASSWTGQGYEQYF. CDR3 coding DNA: TGCGCCAGCAGCTGGACGGGACAGGGTTACGAGCAGTACTTC.

The genes are TRBV27 and TRBJ2-7, with TRBD1 identical over 9 bases. V lost 5 bases, J lost 1 base, and 9 bases stayed unmatched. From germline, CDR1 is MNHEY and CDR2 SMNVEV (reference sequence). The CDR3 is 16 residues long. The CDR3 bases are TGTGCCAGCAGTATCGGACAGGGGTGGAGTTCCTACGAGCAGTACTTC. Translation: CASSIGQGWSSYEQYF.

This clone was counted only a few times. The V call is TRBV7-9, the J call TRBJ1-1, with D tentatively TRBD1 (5 bases). This CDR3 spans 15 amino acids. V was pared by 6 bases and J by 1 base, with 15 bases between. Germline lookup yields CDR1 SEHNR and CDR2 FQNEAQ (reference sequence). The chain's CDR3 is CASSSRRQKNTEAFF. The CDR3, as DNA: TGTGCCAGCAGTTCACGAAGACAGAAGAACACTGAAGCTTTCTTT.

V and J are TRBV10-1 and TRBJ2-7; TRBD1 aligns across 12 bases. This CDR3 is 16 amino acids long. Germline CDR1 reads WNHNN; CDR2 reads SYGVQD (reference sequence). V shed 6 bases and J 7 bases; nucleotides not matched to a gene: 13. DNA for the CDR3: TGCGCCAGCAGCTTTCATTCCGGGACAGGGGGCGAAGAGCAGTACTTC. The encoded protein is CASSFHSGTGGEEQYF.

This chain connects TRBV28 to TRBJ2-1; no reliable D call. Looked up from germline, CDR1 is MDHEN and CDR2 is SYDVKM. The CDR3 covers 14 residues. Between the trimmed V and J ends, which lost 1 base and 4 bases, there was a span of 8 bases. The CDR3 sequence: CASSLYGEYNEQFF. The CDR3 nucleotides read TGTGCCAGCAGTTTATATGGAGAGTACAATGAGCAGTTCTTC.

V gene TRBV9 combines with J gene TRBJ1-1; unclear D gene. Per germline, CDR1 SGDLS and CDR2 YYNGEE. The CDR3 sequence is 11 residues long. V was clipped by 4 bases and J by 1 base, with 2 bases between them. This chain's CDR3 is CASSWNTEAFF. The CDR3 DNA reads TGTGCCAGCAGCTGGAACACTGAAGCTTTCTTT.